This TCR beta chain was captured in a study of cytomegalovirus exposure and HLA in healthy donors. Both 60 Vbeta primers and 13 Jbeta primers went into the PCR. Profiled with immunoSEQ multiplex PCR; TCRdb holds only in-frame clones, not every one. Here the sample spans 170,000 or so clones, 60% to 80% being singletons. Regarding the study as a whole: An assumption of roughly uniform sequencing depth across donors underlay the presence/absence analyses. Later analysis suggested most CMV-associated TCR beta chains were HLA-restricted. TCR sequences were mostly rare, though some public TCRs occurred in many donors.

This clone has just a few counts. Its antigen is as yet unknown. The sample taken for sequencing was PBMCs. This TCR derives from a man in his 60s in good health and CMV-seronegative.

CDR3 DNA: TGTGCCAGCAGCTTAGGTTTTAAGGGGGCGTCCAACGAGCAGTACTTC. It codes for CASSLGFKGASNEQYF. The J gene is TRBJ2-7, the V gene TRBV5-8; 7 bases are shared with TRBD1. Germline CDR1 and CDR2: SGHTS and YDEGEE. The junction had 13 bases not matched to a gene; V was cut back by 2 bases and J by 5 bases. CDR3 length: 16 amino acids.